This paragraph reports one T cell receptor (beta chain). The data were produced by immunoSEQ multiplex PCR, yet TCRdb's version contains in-frame clones alone and is incomplete. The sample records 650,000 to 800,000 clones, about 87% being singletons. The sample belongs to a study of blood T cell repertoires in COVID-19. Study in general: From T cells, B-cell-depleted T cells, or PBMCs came the material, which was cDNA or gDNA.

V shed 8 bases and J shed 4 bases, with 23 bases lying between them. This CDR3 is 16 amino acids long. Per germline, CDR1 MGHRA and CDR2 YSYEKL. The rearrangement joins TRBV4-1 to TRBJ1-2; the D gene is possibly TRBD1 (5 bases). The receptor comes from a woman between 18 and 29 years old with acute or convalescent COVID-19. The sequencing input was peripheral blood. For the CDR3, the DNA is TGCGCCAGCGGGCGGGGCAGGGCCTCCGAAGTCTATGGCTACACCTTC. Translation: CASGRGRASEVYGYTF.